The 11 T cell receptor beta chains listed next were all sequenced from one sample in a study of blood T cells in healthy people across ages. Sample-barcoded 5' priming and a J-beta primer mix drove a second PCR of roughly 6 to 12 cycles. TCRdb re-derived calls from the 5' RACE reads in MiXCR, one entry per CDR3 protein. This sample has roughly 1.4 million distinct CDR3 sequences, with roughly 59% found just once. Sequencing used blood. The receptor set was obtained from a man between 18 and 29 years old in good health.

This clonotype was seen a single time. The chain combines TRBV7-2 with TRBJ1-5; possible D gene TRBD1, 6 bases. The CDR3 runs 16 residues. Germline lookup yields CDR1 SGHTA and CDR2 FQGNSA. Trimming removed 1 base from V and 1 base from J, with 11 bases in between. The CDR3 sequence: CASSLDVGGSNQPQHF. CDR3 sequence (DNA): TGTGCCAGCAGCTTAGATGTAGGGGGAAGCAATCAGCCCCAGCATTTT.

This clonotype appeared once. V and J are TRBV6-2 or TRBV6-3 and TRBJ2-4; possible D gene TRBD2, 5 bases. The tail of the sequence fits TRBJ2-7 better, so the J call may be wrong. Germline values: CDR1 MNHEY, CDR2 SVGEGT. The CDR3 length is 14 residues. The CDR3 DNA reads as TGTGCCAGCACTCAAGGGCGGGCAGCCTACGAGCAGTACTTC. Protein sequence: CASTQGRAAYEQYF.

This chain connects TRBV11-3 to TRBJ2-7; tentatively, D is TRBD1 (5 bases). The germline V and J ends were trimmed by 1 base and 7 bases, with 17 bases remaining between them. The CDR3 has 15 residues. The V gene's germline CDR1 is SGHNT and CDR2 YENEEA. The CDR3 bases are TGTGCCAGCAGCTTAGGGGGCAGGGCGGATGAAGAGCAGTACTTC. It yields the protein CASSLGGRADEEQYF.

This clonotype was found a few times. CDR3 in amino acids: CASSATTREQYF. In nucleotides, the CDR3 is TGTGCCAGCAGTGCCACAACCCGCGAGCAGTACTTC. The V and J genes are TRBV27 and TRBJ2-4; D uncertain. Judging by the DNA end, TRBJ2-7 fits better; the J call may be wrong. The V gene's germline CDR1 is MNHEY and CDR2 SMNVEV (reference sequence). The CDR3 contains 12 residues.

This sequence joins TRBV2 and TRBJ2-1; TRBD2 aligns across 11 bases. The CDR3 sequence is 14 residues long. V lost 7 bases and J lost 8; bases outside the gene matches: 7. Germline CDR1 reads SNHLY; CDR2 reads FYNNEI. The chain's CDR3 is CASIVGLAADEQFF. CDR3 coding DNA: TGTGCCAGCATCGTGGGACTAGCGGCTGATGAGCAGTTCTTC.

In its sample, this clonotype was seen once. The chain is built from TRBV12-3 or TRBV12-4 and TRBJ1-6; a possible D gene is TRBD1 (5 bases). The ends were cut back, 4 bases at V and 6 bases at J, with 10 bases in the middle. The CDR3 is 14 amino acids. This CDR3 is CASSWGIVNSPLHF. The CDR3 DNA is TGTGCCAGCAGTTGGGGCATAGTTAATTCACCCCTCCACTTT.

The chain employs TRBV2 and TRBJ2-7, with D hard to call. Germline V gives CDR1 SNHLY, CDR2 FYNNEI. The length of the CDR3 is 13 residues. V was pared by 6 bases and J by 7 bases, with 16 bases between. The CDR3 nucleotides are TGTGCCAGCAGCTTAGTAGGGCCTAGGGAGCAGTACTTC. Translation: CASSLVGPREQYF.

This clonotype appeared a few times. The J gene is TRBJ2-1, the V gene TRBV5-1; 14 bases are a match to TRBD2. This CDR3 region has 15 residues. V shed 4 bases and J 5 bases; nucleotides not matched to a gene: 2. Germline CDR1 SGHRS, CDR2 YFSETQ. CDR3: CASSRGLAGDNEQFF. The CDR3 DNA sequence: TGCGCCAGCAGCCGGGGACTAGCGGGGGACAATGAGCAGTTCTTC.

The chain has TRBV5-1 and TRBJ2-7, with D unresolved. Germline-derived CDR1 and CDR2 are SGHRS and YFSETQ. CDR3 length equals 14 residues. V dropped 0 bases and J dropped 6 bases, with 13 bases sitting between them. The CDR3 sequence is CASSLGSFAAEQYF. CDR3 in DNA: TGCGCCAGCAGCTTGGGAAGTTTTGCGGCCGAGCAGTACTTC.

This clonotype was detected only a few times. V usage is TRBV7-9 and J usage is TRBJ2-5; the D gene is possibly TRBD1 (6 bases). The V gene lost 1 base and the J gene lost 5 bases, with 11 bases spanning the gap. CDR3 length: 14 residues. CDR1 is SEHNR, CDR2 FQNEAQ, per germline (reference sequence). CDR3 in DNA: TGTGCCAGCAGCTTAGTCCCTCAGGGGGAGACCCAGTACTTC. Translated: CASSLVPQGETQYF.

This sequence joins TRBV20-1 and TRBJ1-2; D is perhaps TRBD1 (5 bases). The germline gives CDR1 DFQATT, CDR2 SNEGSKA (reference sequence). V gave up 5 bases and J gave up 7 bases, with 14 bases separating them. This CDR3 is built from 12 residues. CDR3 loop: CSAGASASGYTF. The CDR3 nucleotides read TGCAGTGCTGGGGCTTCAGCGTCTGGCTACACCTTC.